The 9 T cell receptor beta chains below were found in one sample sequenced in a study of regulatory T cells in long-lasting Graves disease. The time point: persistent/refractory GD, antithyroid drugs over 5 years with positive TRAb. Isolated PBMC RNA provided the starting material for the TCR library. Arm-PCR of CDR3 regions and iRepertoire HTBI primers were used to build TCR beta libraries. TCRdb passed the multiplex PCR reads through MiXCR, listing each CDR3 protein once. The sample has approximately 440,000 distinct CDR3 sequences, 23% seen once. The input for sequencing was peripheral blood mononuclear cells (PBMCs), taken when the disease was refractory, from a patient treated with antithyroid drugs. These receptors were obtained from a female donor with Graves disease.

The chain carries TRBV24-1 and TRBJ2-3, with TRBD2 identical over 7 bases. V lost 2 bases to trimming and J lost 3 bases; unmatched junction nucleotides: 10. This CDR3 contains 17 residues. CDR1 KGHDR and CDR2 SFDVKD come from the germline V gene. CDR3 region: CATSDYVASGVTDTQYF. In DNA, the CDR3 is TGTGCCACCAGTGATTACGTTGCTAGCGGAGTTACAGATACGCAGTATTTT.

This sequence joins TRBV5-1 and TRBJ2-7, with D tentatively TRBD2 (5 bases). The CDR3 is 16 residues long. Per the germline V gene, CDR1 is SGHRS and CDR2 is YFSETQ. V dropped 0 bases and J dropped 4 bases, with 17 bases sitting between them. DNA of the CDR3: TGCGCCAGCAGCTTGGAACGCCGCGCCGAGGGTTACGAGCAGTACTTC. Its translation is CASSLERRAEGYEQYF.

With respect to this clonotype: Germline is not matched at one junction end, which may reflect a read error. V is TRBV27 and J is TRBJ2-5, with 12 nucleotides matching TRBD2. CDR3 length: 19 residues. Germline V lookup: CDR1 MNHEY, CDR2 SMNVEV (reference sequence). This CDR3 is CASSPKHGLAGGPRETQYF. The CDR3 DNA sequence: TGTGCCAGCAGTCCAAAGCATGGGCTAGCGGGAGGGCCGAGGGAGACCCAGTATTTC.

V is TRBV20-1 and J is TRBJ1-3; 7 bases line up with TRBD1. CDR3 size: 14 residues. In germline, CDR1 is DFQATT, CDR2 SNEGSKA (reference sequence). V lost 6 bases, J lost 0 bases, and 5 bases stayed unmatched. The CDR3, as DNA: TGCAGTGCCTCAGACAGGGCCTCTGGAAACACCATATATTTT. Translation: CSASDRASGNTIYF.

The chain combines TRBV19 with TRBJ2-7; no firm D call. CDR3 length: 14 amino acids. V was cut by 3 bases and J by 2 bases, with 11 bases left in between. Germline lookup yields CDR1 LNHDA and CDR2 SQIVND (reference sequence). This chain's CDR3 is CASSMNSEPYEQYF. CDR3 DNA: TGTGCCAGTAGTATGAACAGCGAACCCTACGAGCAGTACTTC.

This clonotype has a handful of counts. The chain carries TRBV20-1 and TRBJ1-2, with 10 bases matching TRBD1. The J segment lost 3 bases and the V segment lost 6 bases, leaving 7 bases of the junction unmatched. This CDR3 comprises 14 residues. Germline loops: CDR1 DFQATT, CDR2 SNEGSKA (reference sequence). The chain's CDR3 is CSALRDRGDYGYTF. The CDR3 DNA is TGCAGTGCCCTTAGGGACAGGGGAGACTATGGCTACACCTTC.

This chain connects TRBV9 to TRBJ2-7; possibly TRBD1 for D (6 bases). The CDR3 covers 14 residues. V was pared by 1 base and J by 1 base, with 9 bases between. CDR1 is SGDLS and CDR2 is YYNGEE in the germline V gene. CDR3 DNA: TGTGCCAGCAGCGTAAAGGGGGAGTCCTACGAGCAGTACTTC. Amino acids: CASSVKGESYEQYF.

This clonotype showed up many times. The V gene is TRBV28, the J gene TRBJ2-7; D unclear. With 4 bases removed from V and 6 bases from J, the gap between germline ends came to 10 bases. Germline CDR1 and CDR2: MDHEN and SYDVKM. The CDR3 length is 12 residues. This CDR3 reads CASSSPLSEQYF. The CDR3 DNA is TGTGCCAGCAGTTCCCCCCTGAGCGAGCAGTACTTC.

V and J are TRBV11-2 and TRBJ2-3; tentative D call: TRBD1 (6 bases). The CDR3 contains 14 residues. Germline CDR1 is SGHAT and CDR2 is FQNNGV. Trimming removed 4 bases at V and 6 bases at J, with 14 bases between. The CDR3 DNA is TGTGCCAGCAGCTCCGTTGCAGGGGTGGATACGCAGTATTTT. Its translation is CASSSVAGVDTQYF. The whole variable domain, remainder taken from reference TRBV11-2 and TRBJ2-3, is EAGVAQSPRYKIIEKRQSVAFWCNPISGHATLYWYQQILGQGPKLLIQFQNNGVVDDSQLPKDRFSAERLKGVDSTLKIQPAKLEDSAVYLCASSSVAGVDTQYFGPGTRLTVL.